A single sample gave rise to the 2 T cell receptor beta chains below, sequenced in a study of T cell repertoires in cytomegalovirus infection. TCRdb called the reads again in MiXCR, with one record for every CDR3 protein. The sample contains around 260,000 distinct CDR3 sequences, less than 9.5% of which appear only once. Sequencing used PBMCs. These receptors came from a human donor in good health (CMV status not recorded). Some clones in this sample may be carry-over from other donors' samples.

This clonotype was recorded many times. This rearrangement joins TRBV7-2 to TRBJ2-3; D might be TRBD1 or TRBD2, each matching 6 bases. This CDR3 spans 16 amino acids. The ends were cut back, 1 base at V and 9 bases at J, with 20 bases in the middle. CDR1 and CDR2 (germline): SGHTA, FQGNSA. The CDR3 DNA sequence: TGTGCCAGCAGCTTAGATGGGGGGCGGACAGTCTCCACGCAGTATTTT. The encoded protein is CASSLDGGRTVSTQYF.

The genes are TRBV19 and TRBJ1-5; D may be TRBD1 (6 bases). This CDR3 comprises 15 residues. Trimming pared 6 bases from V and 2 bases from J, leaving 14 bases between. The germline gives CDR1 LNHDA, CDR2 SQIVND (reference sequence). The CDR3 region has the DNA TGTGCCAGTAGCATACAGGGCATGGGCAATCAGCCCCAGCATTTT. Amino acid sequence: CASSIQGMGNQPQHF.